This TCR beta chain is drawn from a study of early T cells in non-severe SARS-CoV-2 infection (TCRdb year 2021). Notes on the research overall: Because TCR sequencing was done on bulk RNA from unsorted whole blood, the alpha and beta chains could not be paired.

The method behind the library was 5' RACE. Reads for this sample came from a NextSeq 500. The TCR library protocol attached unique molecular identifiers to individual cDNA molecules to correct for sequencing error and PCR bias. Both TCR alpha and beta chains were sequenced, and tight co-correlation was observed between alpha and beta sequence abundances in each sample. The published analysis was carried out like this. Decombinator V4 was used to perform V gene, J gene and CDR3 annotation of TCR sequences. Expanded TCRs were defined as changing significantly between any two time points under a Poisson model with p below 0.0001. TCR abundances were normalised to the total number of TCRs sequenced per sample and were expressed as counts per million. MAIT TCRs were defined by TRAV1-2 paired with TRAJ12, TRAJ20 or TRAJ33, and iNKT TCRs by TRAV10 paired with TRAJ18. A search of VDJdb, accessed on 1 November 2021, was run for TCRs annotated to CMV, EBV and SARS-CoV-2, with TCRs annotated for multiple antigens excluded. The raw public reads went through TCRdb reprocessing: fastp at Q25, MiXCR clone calling, in-frame beta chains kept. Identical CDR3 proteins give one entry, which carries the most common genes and DNA. The authors' filters were not applied to this entry. The sample has more than 75,000 distinct CDR3 sequences on record, 13% of them singletons. Jointly, the top ten make up around 6% of the sample.

The CDR3 sequence holds 20 residues, the cysteine and phenylalanine included. Only the CDR3 DNA stays, 60 bases, in frame from base 1. Trimming accounts for 4 bases at V and 0 bases at J, while the number of junction bases matched to no gene is 16. CDR1 and CDR2 were assigned from the germline V gene as MDHEN and SYDVKM. The study was a case-control design nested within a healthcare worker cohort in London, UK, with weekly nasopharyngeal swab PCR tests and blood sampling. Healthcare workers were enrolled in the week of the UK lockdown, from 23 to 31 March 2020, and were followed every week for up to roughly 15 weeks. Overall study outcomes, separate from this receptor: VDJdb matching was skewed toward anti-spike CD8 responses and likely underestimated virus-specific expansions by missing private and CD4 specificities.

Concerning this clonotype: Its specific antigen is unknown. Per-nucleotide qualities are absent, and no much larger clonotype sits a single base away.

The sample taken for sequencing was whole blood. The V and J genes are TRBV28 and TRBJ2-1, with 9 bases in between that match TRBD2. This clonotype was obtained from an adult who was a healthcare worker with PCR-confirmed SARS-CoV-2 infection or an uninfected control (not recorded which). CDR3 protein: CASSSSGEASGTSSYNEQFF. The sequence in DNA is TGTGCCAGCAGTTCATCAGGGGAAGCTAGCGGGACGTCCTCCTACAATGAGCAGTTCTTC.